This TCR beta chain was identified during a study of blood T cell repertoires in COVID-19. Study background: PBMCs, B-cell-depleted T cells, or T cells were the source of the cDNA or gDNA that made up the material.

V was clipped by 5 bases and J by 1 base, with 18 bases between them. Germline V gene sequence: CDR1 SGHAT, CDR2 FQNNGV. The CDR3 runs 16 residues. This table comes from immunoSEQ multiplex PCR, and its TCRdb copy is limited to in-frame clones, with some not included. The table has approximately 350,000 clones, around 89% seen once. The genes are TRBV11-2 and TRBJ2-7, with TRBD1 as a possible D gene (5 bases). This clonotype was sampled from a young woman with COVID-19, enrolled during active disease. The sequenced sample was peripheral blood. The CDR3 spells CASSQYKGPSSYEQYF. In nucleotides, the CDR3 is TGTGCCAGCAGCCAATATAAGGGGCCGTCGTCCTACGAGCAGTACTTC.